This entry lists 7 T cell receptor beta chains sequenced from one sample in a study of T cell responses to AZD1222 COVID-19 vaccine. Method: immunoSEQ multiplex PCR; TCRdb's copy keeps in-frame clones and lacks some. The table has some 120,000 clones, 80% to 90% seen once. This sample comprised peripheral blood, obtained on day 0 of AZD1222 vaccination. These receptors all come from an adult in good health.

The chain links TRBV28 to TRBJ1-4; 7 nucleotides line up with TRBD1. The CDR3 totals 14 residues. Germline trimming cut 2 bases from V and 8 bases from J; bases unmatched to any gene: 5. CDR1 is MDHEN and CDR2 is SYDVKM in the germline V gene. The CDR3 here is CASSLTGDEEKLFF. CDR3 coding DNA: TGTGCCAGCAGTTTAACAGGGGATGAGGAAAAACTGTTTTTT.

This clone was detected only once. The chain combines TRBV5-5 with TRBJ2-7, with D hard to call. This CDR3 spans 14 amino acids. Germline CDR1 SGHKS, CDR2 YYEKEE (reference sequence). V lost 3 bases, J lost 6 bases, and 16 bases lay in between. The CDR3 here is CASSWATESGEQYF. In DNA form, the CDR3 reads TGTGCCAGCAGCTGGGCCACAGAGAGTGGCGAGCAGTACTTC.

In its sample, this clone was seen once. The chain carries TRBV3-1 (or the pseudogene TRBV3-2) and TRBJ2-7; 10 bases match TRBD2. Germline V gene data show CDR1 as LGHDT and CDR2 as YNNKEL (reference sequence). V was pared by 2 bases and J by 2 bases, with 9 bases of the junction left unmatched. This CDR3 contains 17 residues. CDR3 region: CASSQRWASGSTYEQYF. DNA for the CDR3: TGTGCCAGCAGCCAACGGTGGGCTAGCGGGAGTACCTACGAGCAGTACTTC.

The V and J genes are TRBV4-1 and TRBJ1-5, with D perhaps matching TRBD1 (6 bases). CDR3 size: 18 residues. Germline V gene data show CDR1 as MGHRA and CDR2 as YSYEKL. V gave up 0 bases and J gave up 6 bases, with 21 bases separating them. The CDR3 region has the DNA TGCGCCAGCAGCCAAGATGTATTCGGGGGGCGCGGGGGTCAGCCCCAGCATTTT. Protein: CASSQDVFGGRGGQPQHF.

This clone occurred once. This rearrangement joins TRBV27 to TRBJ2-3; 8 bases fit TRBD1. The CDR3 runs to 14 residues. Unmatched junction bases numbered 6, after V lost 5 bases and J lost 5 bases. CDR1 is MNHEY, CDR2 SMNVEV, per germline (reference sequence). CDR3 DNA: TGTGCCAGCAGTCCGGACAGGGCCGGAGATACGCAGTATTTT. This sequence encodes CASSPDRAGDTQYF.

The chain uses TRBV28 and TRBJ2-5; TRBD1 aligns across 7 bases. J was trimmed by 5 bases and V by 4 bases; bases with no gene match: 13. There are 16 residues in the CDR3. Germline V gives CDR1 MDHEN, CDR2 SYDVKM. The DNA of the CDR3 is TGTGCCAGCAGTTCGGGACAGCCAAGCCTTTTGGAGACCCAGTACTTC. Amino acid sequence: CASSSGQPSLLETQYF.

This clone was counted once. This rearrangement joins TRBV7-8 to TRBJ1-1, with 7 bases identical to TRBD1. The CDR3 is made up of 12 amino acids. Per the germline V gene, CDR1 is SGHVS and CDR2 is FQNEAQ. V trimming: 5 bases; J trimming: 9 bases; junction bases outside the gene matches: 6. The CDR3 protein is CASSHGTDKAFF. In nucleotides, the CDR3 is TGTGCCAGCAGCCACGGGACAGATAAAGCTTTCTTT.